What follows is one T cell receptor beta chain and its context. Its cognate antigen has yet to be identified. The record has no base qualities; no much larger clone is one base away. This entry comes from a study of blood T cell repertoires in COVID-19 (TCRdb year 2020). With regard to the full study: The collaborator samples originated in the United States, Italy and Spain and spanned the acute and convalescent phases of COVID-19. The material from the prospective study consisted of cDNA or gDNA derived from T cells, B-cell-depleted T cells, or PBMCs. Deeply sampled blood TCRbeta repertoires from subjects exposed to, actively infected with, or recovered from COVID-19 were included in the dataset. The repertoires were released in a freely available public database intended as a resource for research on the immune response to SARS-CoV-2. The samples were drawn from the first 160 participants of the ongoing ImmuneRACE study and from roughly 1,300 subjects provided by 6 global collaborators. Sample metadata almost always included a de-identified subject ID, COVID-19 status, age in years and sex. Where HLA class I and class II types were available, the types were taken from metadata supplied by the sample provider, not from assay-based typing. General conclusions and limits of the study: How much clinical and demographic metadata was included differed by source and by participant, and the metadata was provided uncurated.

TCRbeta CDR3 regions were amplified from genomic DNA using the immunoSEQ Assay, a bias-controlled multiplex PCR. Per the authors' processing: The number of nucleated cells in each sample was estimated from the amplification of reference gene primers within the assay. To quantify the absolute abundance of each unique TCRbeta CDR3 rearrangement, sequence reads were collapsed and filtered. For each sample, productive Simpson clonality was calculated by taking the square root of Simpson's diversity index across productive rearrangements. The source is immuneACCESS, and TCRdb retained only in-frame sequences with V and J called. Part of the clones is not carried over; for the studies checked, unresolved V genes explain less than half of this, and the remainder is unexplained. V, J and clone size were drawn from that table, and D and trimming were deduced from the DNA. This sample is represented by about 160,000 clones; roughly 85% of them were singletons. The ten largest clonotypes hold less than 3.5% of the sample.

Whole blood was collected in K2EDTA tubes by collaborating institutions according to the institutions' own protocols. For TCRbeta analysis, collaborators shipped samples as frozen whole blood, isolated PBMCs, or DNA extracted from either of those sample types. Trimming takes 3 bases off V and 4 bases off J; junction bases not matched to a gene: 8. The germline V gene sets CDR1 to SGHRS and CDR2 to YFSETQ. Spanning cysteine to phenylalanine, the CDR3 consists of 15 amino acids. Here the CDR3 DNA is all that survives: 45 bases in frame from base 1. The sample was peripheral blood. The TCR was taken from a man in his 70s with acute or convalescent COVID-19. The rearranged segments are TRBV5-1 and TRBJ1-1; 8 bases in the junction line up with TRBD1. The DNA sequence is TGCGCCAGCAGCTCGGACAGGGAAACCGGCACTGAAGCTTTCTTT. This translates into CASSSDRETGTEAFF.